This T cell receptor beta chain stems from a study of OX40 agonist ivuxolimab in advanced cancers. Study as a whole: Six ivuxolimab dose levels, 0.01 to 10 mg/kg, were given intravenously every 2 weeks.

This clone has a single count. V dropped 6 bases and J dropped 2; count of bases not matched to a gene: 6. In germline, CDR1 is MDHEN, CDR2 SYDVKM. The CDR3 consists of 15 residues. Libraries were prepared by immunoSEQ multiplex PCR; TCRdb keeps only in-frame clonotypes and omits some of them. The table shows tens of thousands of clones, with roughly 85% occurring only once. This sequence joins TRBV28 and TRBJ2-5; TRBD2 agrees at 10 bases. The sequences come from CD4+ or CD8+ T cells sorted from blood, collected in a trial of the OX40 agonist ivuxolimab. The TCR sequence derives from an adult with an advanced solid tumor such as melanoma, head and neck, liver or kidney cancer. DNA of the CDR3: TGTGCCAGCAGCCTAGGACTAGCGGAGCAAGAGACCCAGTACTTC. Translating it yields CASSLGLAEQETQYF.